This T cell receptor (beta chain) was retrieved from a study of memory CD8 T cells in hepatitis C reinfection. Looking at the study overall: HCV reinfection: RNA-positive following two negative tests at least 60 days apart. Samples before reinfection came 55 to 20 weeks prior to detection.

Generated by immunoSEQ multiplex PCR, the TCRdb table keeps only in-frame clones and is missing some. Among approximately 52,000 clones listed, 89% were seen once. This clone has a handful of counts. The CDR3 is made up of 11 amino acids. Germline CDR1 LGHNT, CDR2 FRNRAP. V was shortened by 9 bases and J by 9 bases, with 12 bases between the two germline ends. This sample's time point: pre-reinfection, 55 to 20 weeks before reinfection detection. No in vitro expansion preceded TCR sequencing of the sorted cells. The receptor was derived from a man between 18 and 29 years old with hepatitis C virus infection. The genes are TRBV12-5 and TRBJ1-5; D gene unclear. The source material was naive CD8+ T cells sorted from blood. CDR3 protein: CASGDHWPQHF. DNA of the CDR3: TGTGCTAGCGGAGATCATTGGCCCCAGCATTTT.